The 10 T cell receptor beta chains below come from one sample, sequenced in a study of shared clonotypes between healthy human individuals. The method was immunoSEQ multiplex PCR; TCRdb's version includes in-frame clones alone and lacks a portion of them. The data show over a million clones, with about 98.5% seen just once and over 0.3% held by the top ten. The sample taken for sequencing was naive CD4+ T cells sorted from blood. Subset noted: CD45RA+ positively selected. These receptors were obtained from a man aged 25-40 years in good health.

Only one count was recorded for this clone. The chain combines TRBV28 with TRBJ1-2; D not resolved. This CDR3 has 11 amino acids. V lost 6 bases to trimming and J lost 8 bases, with 10 bases between them. The germline gives CDR1 MDHEN, CDR2 SYDVKM. The CDR3 sequence is CASSHRSGYTF. In DNA form, the CDR3 reads TGTGCCAGCAGCCACCGATCAGGCTACACCTTC.

Worth noting for this clone: At the DNA level, this CDR3 is encoded by other sequences in the same sample as well. The DNA of the CDR3 is TGTGCCAGCTCACCAAGCGCATCCTACAATGAGCAGTTCTTC. This encodes CASSPSASYNEQFF. The V call is TRBV18, the J call TRBJ2-1; D gene ambiguous. V shed 2 bases and J shed 1 base, with 6 bases lying between them. The CDR3 length is 14 residues. CDR1 KGHSH and CDR2 LQKENI come from the germline V gene. Complete variable domain (other parts from reference TRBV18 and TRBJ2-1): NAGVMQNPRHLVRRRGQEARLRCSPMKGHSHVYWYRQLPEEGLKFMVYLQKENIIDESGMPKERFSAEFPKEGPSILRIQQVVRGDSAAYFCASSPSASYNEQFFGPGTRLTVL.

The genes are TRBV6-1 and TRBJ2-7; D gene unclear. Germline V gene sequence: CDR1 MNHNS, CDR2 SASEGT. The CDR3 contains 14 residues. Between the trimmed V and J ends, which lost 3 bases and 4 bases, there was a span of 13 bases. The CDR3 DNA follows: TGTGCCAGCAGTGAGGCCGTATGGCTATACGAGCAGTACTTC. This gives the protein CASSEAVWLYEQYF.

This chain links TRBV5-1 with TRBJ2-3; D might be TRBD2 (6 bases). CDR1 is SGHRS, CDR2 YFSETQ, per germline. Between the trimmed V and J ends, which lost 1 base and 1 base, there was a span of 13 bases. The CDR3 runs 16 residues. CDR3 loop: CASSLQSGVGTDTQYF. The CDR3 DNA reads as TGCGCCAGCAGCTTGCAATCGGGAGTCGGCACAGATACGCAGTATTTT.

The chain employs TRBV5-6 and TRBJ2-1; tentatively, D is TRBD2 (6 bases). Per the germline V gene, CDR1 is SGHDT and CDR2 is YYEEEE. This CDR3 region has 17 residues. Trimming stripped 1 base from V and 0 bases from J, with 14 bases between. The CDR3 reads CASSLRILASSYNEQFF. CDR3 in DNA: TGTGCCAGCAGCTTGCGCATTCTAGCGAGCTCCTACAATGAGCAGTTCTTC. The entire variable domain, with the rest obtained from reference TRBV5-6 and TRBJ2-1, is as follows: DAGVTQSPTHLIKTRGQQVTLRCSPKSGHDTVSWYQQALGQGPQFIFQYYEEEERQRGNFPDRFSGHQFPNYSSELNVNALLLGDSALYLCASSLRILASSYNEQFFGPGTRLTVL.

The gene calls are TRBV4-2 and TRBJ1-5; tentatively, D is TRBD1 (5 bases). Germline-derived CDR1 and CDR2 are LGHNA and YNFKEQ. Trimming pared 1 base from V and 2 bases from J, leaving 12 bases between. This CDR3 has 16 amino acids. The CDR3 DNA follows: TGTGCCAGCAGCCAAGTGCTTGGGACGGGCAATCAGCCCCAGCATTTT. It is translated as CASSQVLGTGNQPQHF.

The chain employs TRBV12-5 and TRBJ2-1, with a possible D match to TRBD2 (5 bases). The CDR3 runs to 18 residues. V lost 0 bases, J lost 0 bases, and 15 bases lay in between. Germline V gene lookup returns CDR1 LGHNT and CDR2 FRNRAP. The CDR3 spells CASGLVSLRGNSYNEQFF. CDR3 bases: TGTGCTAGTGGTTTGGTATCTCTCCGAGGGAACTCCTACAATGAGCAGTTCTTC.

This rearrangement joins TRBV2 to TRBJ2-2; 7 bases agree with TRBD2. V was clipped by 8 bases and J by 4 bases; unmatched bases: 7. CDR3 length: 14 amino acids. Looked up from germline, CDR1 is SNHLY and CDR2 is FYNNEI. CDR3 loop: CASWPGGVTGELFF. CDR3 DNA: TGTGCCAGCTGGCCGGGAGGCGTCACCGGGGAGCTGTTTTTT.

The chain has TRBV5-1 and TRBJ2-7; 9 nucleotides match TRBD2. The V gene end was trimmed by 2 bases and the J gene end by 5 bases; junction bases not matched to a gene: 5. The CDR3 is 14 amino acids. Germline values: CDR1 SGHRS, CDR2 YFSETQ. CDR3 DNA: TGCGCCAGCAGCTTAACGGGGACTAGCCACGAGCAGTACTTC. This translates into CASSLTGTSHEQYF.

The chain combines TRBV5-6 with TRBJ2-7, with 7 bases identical to TRBD2. V dropped 1 base and J dropped 0; count of bases not matched to a gene: 1. The CDR3 length is 14 residues. Germline-derived CDR1 and CDR2 are SGHDT and YYEEEE. The CDR3 DNA follows: TGTGCCAGCAGCTTGAGCGGGATCTCCTACGAGCAGTACTTC. This translates into CASSLSGISYEQYF.